These T cell receptor beta chains were read from a single sample in a study of shared clonotypes between healthy human individuals. The method was immunoSEQ multiplex PCR; TCRdb's version includes in-frame clones alone and lacks a portion of them. Among 600,000 to 750,000 clones listed, about three quarters were seen once. Sequenced: memory CD4+ T cells sorted from blood. Receptors were obtained from a young woman in good health. The CDR3 runs from the conserved cysteine through the conserved F or W. A D gene is named only where the DNA matches it firmly. Expanded clones are given a class, and other clones once, few, many or no size at all.

d_call,v_call,j_call,cdr3_length,clone_size,cdr3_aa,cdr3_nt
-,TRBV19,TRBJ1-5,17,-,CASTARGVPHSNQPQHF,TGTGCCAGTACCGCCCGAGGGGTCCCCCATAGCAATCAGCCCCAGCATTTT
-,TRBV23-1,TRBJ1-1,14,-,CASSQVPGCTEAFF,TGCGCCAGCAGTCAAGTCCCAGGGTGCACTGAAGCTTTCTTT
TRBD1,TRBV10-3,TRBJ2-5,13,-,CAIRDRGQETQYF,TGTGCCATCAGGGACAGGGGGCAAGAGACCCAGTACTTC
-,TRBV30,TRBJ1-2,12,-,CAWSVHLDGYTF,TGTGCCTGGAGTGTACATCTGGATGGCTACACCTTC
-,TRBV6-1,TRBJ1-2,13,-,CASRDKQSYGYTF,TGTGCCAGCAGGGATAAACAGAGCTATGGCTACACCTTC
-,TRBV7-2,TRBJ1-1,13,-,CASSPRRGAEAFF,TGTGCCAGCAGCCCCCGAAGAGGAGCTGAAGCTTTCTTT
-,TRBV19,TRBJ1-4,17,-,CASSGGPDISNNEKLFF,TGTGCCAGTAGTGGAGGGCCGGACATTTCAAATAATGAAAAACTGTTTTTT
-,TRBV19,TRBJ2-1,17,-,CASSIDLGLLPYNEQFF,TGTGCCAGTAGTATAGATCTCGGGTTATTGCCCTACAATGAGCAGTTCTTC
-,TRBV4-1,TRBJ2-7,14,-,CASKGHLSTYEQYF,TGCGCCAGCAAAGGACACCTCAGCACCTACGAGCAGTACTTC
-,TRBV9,TRBJ2-3,15,few,CASSVGTQRSDTQYF,TGTGCCAGCAGCGTAGGCACCCAGAGGTCAGATACGCAGTATTTT
-,TRBV6-4,TRBJ2-2,13,-,CASSDSTTGELFF,TGTGCCAGCAGTGACTCGACTACCGGGGAGCTGTTTTTT
-,TRBV6-6,TRBJ1-5,14,-,CASSRQVSNQPQHF,TGTGCCAGCAGCAGACAGGTTTCGAATCAGCCCCAGCATTTT
-,TRBV20-1,TRBJ1-1,11,few,CSATRTPEAFF,TGCAGTGCTACTCGAACCCCCGAAGCTTTCTTT
-,TRBV11-2,TRBJ2-7,13,once,CASSLGGFYEQYF,TGTGCCAGCAGCTTAGGAGGGTTCTACGAGCAGTACTTC
TRBD2,TRBV6-1,TRBJ2-7,14,many,CASIRERDRYEQYF,TGTGCCAGCATCCGCGAGCGGGATCGGTACGAGCAGTACTTC
TRBD1,TRBV28,TRBJ2-1,15,few,CASSPQQGFYNEQFF,TGTGCCAGCTCCCCCCAACAGGGGTTCTACAATGAGCAGTTCTTC
TRBD2,TRBV2,TRBJ2-7,12,-,CAISTSFYEQYF,TGTGCCATTTCGACTAGCTTCTACGAGCAGTACTTC
TRBD2,TRBV5-1,TRBJ2-7,14,-,CASSYSGSSYEQYF,TGCGCCAGCAGCTATAGCGGGAGCTCCTACGAGCAGTACTTC
-,TRBV5-1,TRBJ2-1,12,few,CASSLAGREQFF,TGCGCCAGCAGCTTGGCCGGGCGGGAGCAGTTCTTC
TRBD1,TRBV7-9,TRBJ2-7,14,many,CASRLQGDSYEQYF,TGTGCCAGCAGATTACAGGGGGACTCCTACGAGCAGTACTTC
-,TRBV6-5,TRBJ1-1,13,-,CASTPGARAEAFF,TGTGCCAGCACCCCCGGGGCGCGGGCTGAAGCTTTCTTT
TRBD1,TRBV29-1,TRBJ2-7,14,few,CSVARGTGANEQYF,TGCAGCGTTGCCAGGGGGACAGGGGCCAACGAGCAGTACTTC
TRBD1,TRBV6-5,TRBJ2-4,14,-,CASRQQGPEGIQYF,TGTGCCAGCAGACAACAGGGGCCCGAGGGCATTCAGTACTTC
-,TRBV6-1,TRBJ2-7,15,-,CASSDLGWSSYEQYF,TGTGCCAGCAGTGATCTCGGCTGGAGCTCCTACGAGCAGTACTTC
TRBD1,TRBV15,TRBJ2-2,16,-,CATSSPQGARTGELFF,TGTGCCACCAGCAGCCCACAGGGGGCAAGGACCGGGGAGCTGTTTTTT
-,TRBV4-1,TRBJ2-1,16,-,CASSRSDSSSYNEQFF,TGCGCCAGCAGCCGGTCGGACTCAAGCTCCTACAATGAGCAGTTCTTC
-,TRBV10-1,TRBJ2-7,13,-,CASSGSSTYEQYF,TGCGCCAGCAGTGGGTCTAGCACCTACGAGCAGTACTTC
TRBD1,TRBV30,TRBJ2-7,13,-,CACTMGTVYEQYF,TGTGCCTGTACCATGGGGACAGTCTACGAGCAGTACTTC
TRBD1,TRBV7-9,TRBJ2-2,16,-,CASSTGQGGDTGELFF,TGTGCCAGCAGCACGGGACAGGGGGGTGACACCGGGGAGCTGTTTTTT
-,TRBV28,TRBJ1-5,16,-,CASSSTGSFGNQPQHF,TGTGCCAGCAGTTCCACAGGGTCGTTTGGCAATCAGCCCCAGCATTTT
TRBD2,TRBV27,TRBJ2-1,16,-,CASSLNPGLAVNEQFF,TGTGCCAGCAGTTTAAACCCCGGACTAGCCGTGAATGAGCAGTTCTTC
-,TRBV30,TRBJ2-7,15,-,CAWTPRGSVSYEQYF,TGTGCCTGGACCCCCCGGGGGAGCGTCTCCTACGAGCAGTACTTC
-,TRBV28,TRBJ1-4,12,-,CASSLLSGKLFF,TGTGCCAGCAGTTTATTGTCTGGAAAACTGTTTTTT
-,TRBV16,TRBJ1-4,13,few,CASSQYGDEKLFF,TGTGCCAGCAGCCAATACGGGGATGAAAAACTGTTTTTT
-,TRBV28,TRBJ1-1,11,-,CASAGIGEAFF,TGTGCCAGTGCCGGGATTGGTGAAGCTTTCTTT
-,TRBV29-1,TRBJ2-1,13,-,CSVGLAEGGEQFF,TGCAGCGTTGGGCTAGCGGAGGGGGGTGAGCAGTTCTTC
-,TRBV2,TRBJ2-7,14,few,CAAPPTAEPYEQYF,TGTGCCGCTCCTCCCACGGCGGAGCCCTACGAGCAGTACTTC
TRBD1,TRBV28,TRBJ1-5,16,-,CASTSPPGTGYQPQHF,TGTGCCAGCACTTCCCCACCGGGGACAGGGTACCAGCCCCAGCATTTT
TRBD1,TRBV30,TRBJ2-5,15,-,CAWGTGARDQETQYF,TGTGCCTGGGGGACAGGGGCTAGGGACCAAGAGACCCAGTACTTC
-,TRBV10-3,TRBJ1-5,14,-,CAISDGGSQEPQHF,TGTGCCATCAGTGACGGAGGGTCGCAGGAACCCCAGCATTTT
-,TRBV7-2,TRBJ2-7,14,-,CASSLVGDGYEQYF,TGTGCCAGCAGCTTAGTAGGGGACGGCTACGAGCAGTACTTC
-,TRBV9,TRBJ1-3,15,-,CASSTQMNSGNTIYF,TGTGCCAGCAGCACACAGATGAACTCTGGAAACACCATATATTTT